The present entry profiles one TCR beta chain with its context. TCRbeta library construction was performed incorporating unique molecular identifiers. MiXCR was run by TCRdb on the PCR reads, yielding one entry per CDR3 protein. The table records 200,000 to 250,000 distinct CDR3 sequences, 7.5% to 9.5% of them present only once. This entry comes from a study of T-cell reconstitution after alpha-beta-depleted transplantation in children. J was trimmed by 8 bases and V by 0 bases; bases with no gene match: 10. This CDR3 region has 17 residues. Germline V gene data show CDR1 as ENHRY and CDR2 as SYGVKD. This material consisted of PBMCs, mostly from graft donor cells, taken 360 days after TCRalphabeta/CD19-depleted stem cell transplant. This TCR was recovered from a male patient aged 2 to 10 who had a stem cell transplant for acute myeloid leukemia, so the T cells may come from the graft donor. The chain recombines TRBV10-3 with TRBJ2-1; 10 bases agree with TRBD1. The CDR3 reads CAISESVREGQGHEQFF. CDR3 DNA: TGTGCCATCAGTGAGTCAGTCCGGGAGGGACAGGGGCATGAGCAGTTCTTC.